One and the same sample provided the 20 T cell receptor beta chains below, sequenced in a study of hypomethylating agent response in myelodysplastic syndrome. Clones were sequenced by immunoSEQ multiplex PCR, and TCRdb holds only the in-frame ones, with some missing. The table lists approximately 2,000 clones, approximately 86% of them singletons. Sequenced material: bone marrow, taken before or after starting hypomethylating agent treatment for myelodysplastic syndrome (not recorded which). Receptors were obtained from a human donor with myelodysplastic syndrome.

The V gene is TRBV6-5, the J gene TRBJ2-2; D unresolved. Trimming shortened V by 0 bases and J by 4 bases, and 6 bases separated the two germline ends. CDR3 length: 14 residues. Germline assignment: CDR1 MNHEY and CDR2 SVGAGI. CDR3 coding DNA: TGTGCCAGCAGTTACTCTTGGAGCACCGGGGAGCTGTTTTTT. This encodes CASSYSWSTGELFF.

V and J are TRBV2 and TRBJ1-2, with D possibly TRBD1 on 6 matching bases. V gave up 3 bases and J gave up 8 bases, with 13 bases separating them. CDR1 and CDR2 (germline): SNHLY, FYNNEI. This CDR3 contains 13 residues. CDR3 loop: CASSEEGVLGYTF. DNA of the CDR3: TGTGCCAGCAGTGAGGAGGGGGTCCTAGGCTACACCTTC.

The chain is built from TRBV5-8 and TRBJ2-2; no firm D call. The V end lost 2 bases, the J end lost 0 bases, and 8 bases lay between the germline ends. The CDR3 contains 15 residues. CDR1 and CDR2 (germline): SGHTS, YDEGEE. DNA for the CDR3: TGTGCCAGCAGCTTTCGGGCAACGAACACCGGGGAGCTGTTTTTT. Translation: CASSFRATNTGELFF.

The chain is built from TRBV5-1 and TRBJ1-1; 11 nucleotides align to TRBD1. Per the germline V gene, CDR1 is SGHRS and CDR2 is YFSETQ. V dropped 2 bases and J dropped 9; count of bases not matched to a gene: 6. The CDR3 consists of 14 residues. The CDR3 DNA reads as TGCGCCAGCAGCTTCCGGGACAGGGGGTCGCAAGCTTTCTTT. It yields the protein CASSFRDRGSQAFF.

This clone was seen just once. This chain uses TRBV2 with TRBJ2-3, with D possibly TRBD1 on 6 matching bases. The V and J ends lost 5 bases and 0 bases respectively, with 12 bases between them. Per the germline V gene, CDR1 is SNHLY and CDR2 is FYNNEI. The CDR3 sequence is 15 residues long. For the CDR3, the DNA is TGTGCCAGCAGTCATGGACAGTCCAGCACAGATACGCAGTATTTT. This codes for CASSHGQSSTDTQYF.

The chain has TRBV2 and TRBJ2-1; D might be TRBD2 (5 bases). The CDR3 covers 13 residues. CDR1 and CDR2 (germline): SNHLY, FYNNEI. The V end was cut by 6 bases, the J end by 4 bases, with 10 bases between. CDR3 in DNA: TGTGCCAGCAGAATGAGGGTATACAATGAGCAGTTCTTC. Protein product: CASRMRVYNEQFF.

V usage is TRBV5-6 and J usage is TRBJ2-1, with D unclear. The CDR3 contains 12 residues. V lost 3 bases and J lost 8, with 9 bases in between. Germline assignment: CDR1 SGHDT and CDR2 YYEEEE. CDR3 in DNA: TGTGCCAGCAGCTCGGGCCAGTATGAGCAGTTCTTC. Protein sequence: CASSSGQYEQFF.

The rearrangement links TRBV10-2 to TRBJ1-2; D might be TRBD1 (5 bases). CDR1 is WSHSY and CDR2 is SAAADI in the germline V gene. V dropped 2 bases and J dropped 2 bases, with 9 bases sitting between them. This CDR3 region has 14 residues. The CDR3 here is CASSEDGGNYGYTF. DNA for the CDR3: TGCGCCAGCAGTGAGGACGGGGGGAACTATGGCTACACCTTC.

The chain employs TRBV5-4 and TRBJ2-5; TRBD1 might be the D (5 bases). CDR3 length equals 14 residues. V lost 4 bases and J 1 base, leaving 11 bases between the germline ends. Germline-derived CDR1 and CDR2 are SGHNT and YYREEE (reference sequence). The CDR3 sequence: CASSRAGFQETQYF. CDR3 nucleotides: TGTGCCAGCAGCCGGGCAGGGTTCCAAGAGACCCAGTACTTC. The variable domain in full, with the rest retrieved from reference TRBV5-4 and TRBJ2-5, is ETGVTQSPTHLIKTRGQQVTLRCSSQSGHNTVSWYQQALGQGPQFIFQYYREEENGRGNFPPRFSGLQFPNYSSELNVNALELDDSALYLCASSRAGFQETQYFGPGTRLLVL.

The chain combines TRBV21-1 with TRBJ1-5. TRBV21-1 is listed as a pseudogene. The CDR3 spans 14 residues. The CDR3 DNA follows: TGTGCCAGCACCCCTCTGCGGATCAATCAGCCCCAGCATTTT. It yields the protein CASTPLRINQPQHF.

The rearrangement uses TRBV6-1 and TRBJ1-2; TRBD1 is a possible D gene (5 bases). Germline-derived CDR1 and CDR2 are MNHNS and SASEGT. The CDR3 is made up of 15 amino acids. V lost 0 bases and J 4 bases, leaving 12 bases between the germline ends. DNA of the CDR3: TGTGCCAGCAGTGAAGCGCACAGGAGTGGCTATGGCTACACCTTC. Its protein is CASSEAHRSGYGYTF.

This clone was detected only once. V usage is TRBV19 and J usage is TRBJ2-7; 8 bases are shared with TRBD1. The CDR3 is 15 amino acids. CDR1 is LNHDA, CDR2 SQIVND, per germline (reference sequence). V shed 6 bases and J 1 base; nucleotides not matched to a gene: 8. The CDR3 bases are TGTGCCAGTAGCCAACGCCGGACAGGGTCCTACGAGCAGTACTTC. As protein: CASSQRRTGSYEQYF. Looking up the rest from reference TRBV19 and TRBJ2-7 gives the full variable domain: DGGITQSPKYLFRKEGQNVTLSCEQNLNHDAMYWYRQDPGQGLRLIYYSQIVNDFQKGDIAEGYSVSREKKESFPLTVTSAQKNPTAFYLCASSQRRTGSYEQYFGPGTRLTVT.

V and J are TRBV19 and TRBJ1-2; D not resolved. CDR1 LNHDA and CDR2 SQIVND come from the germline V gene (reference sequence). V was trimmed by 5 bases and J by 5 bases, leaving 9 bases between them. This CDR3 is built from 12 residues. The CDR3 is CASSSTSYGYTF. In DNA, the CDR3 is TGTGCCAGTAGTTCGACCTCATATGGCTACACCTTC.

A single count supports this clone. CDR3: CASSSQGGEQFF. CDR3 bases: TGTGCCAGCAGCTCACAGGGGGGTGAGCAGTTCTTC. The rearrangement joins TRBV7-3 to TRBJ2-1, with 8 bases lining up with TRBD1. V dropped 4 bases and J dropped 9; count of bases not matched to a gene: 2. The germline V gene has CDR1 SGHTA and CDR2 FQGTGA. This CDR3 contains 12 residues.

The J gene is TRBJ2-6, the V gene TRBV10-3; no firm D call. Deletions cut 4 bases from V and 0 bases from J, with 10 bases between. The germline V gene has CDR1 ENHRY and CDR2 SYGVKD. The CDR3 totals 16 residues. The CDR3 loop reads CAISGAIGSGANVLTF. The CDR3 DNA sequence: TGTGCCATCAGTGGTGCTATCGGCTCTGGGGCCAACGTCCTGACTTTC.

This chain links TRBV4-1 with TRBJ2-1, with 10 bases that match TRBD2. The germline gives CDR1 MGHRA, CDR2 YSYEKL. CDR3 length: 17 residues. Trimming cost V 4 bases and J 9 bases; bases outside gene matches: 15. The CDR3 nucleotides read TGCGCCAGCAGCCGGCGGGTTGGTAGCGGGGGGATAGGTGAGCAGTTCTTC. Protein product: CASSRRVGSGGIGEQFF.

This clone showed up just a few times. The V and J genes are TRBV12-5 and TRBJ1-5, with TRBD1 identical over 7 bases. The CDR3 sequence is 15 residues long. The V segment lost 6 bases and the J segment 0 bases; nucleotides outside the gene matches: 5. Germline CDR1 LGHNT, CDR2 FRNRAP. CDR3 region: CASGGQFASNQPQHF. CDR3 nucleotides: TGTGCTAGTGGGGGACAGTTTGCTAGCAATCAGCCCCAGCATTTT.

This chain links TRBV27 with TRBJ1-6; maybe TRBD1 (6 bases). The germline CDR1 and CDR2 sequences are MNHEY and SMNVEV (reference sequence). The CDR3 runs 14 residues. The ends were cut back, 5 bases at V and 9 bases at J, with 14 bases in the middle. The CDR3 region is CASSRGDSGSPLHF. In DNA form, the CDR3 reads TGTGCCAGCAGTAGGGGGGACTCGGGTTCACCCCTCCACTTT.

The rearrangement links TRBV11-3 to TRBJ2-2; perhaps TRBD2 as D (6 bases). Germline assignment: CDR1 SGHNT and CDR2 YENEEA. The CDR3 length is 17 residues. Between the trimmed V and J ends, which lost 1 base and 4 bases, there was a span of 16 bases. CDR3 coding DNA: TGTGCCAGCAGCTTAGTGTTGGCGGGATCGGGCACCGGGGAGCTGTTTTTT. Translating it yields CASSLVLAGSGTGELFF. The full variable domain, in which reference TRBV11-3 and TRBJ2-2 provide the parts outside the CDR3, is EAGVVQSPRYKIIEKKQPVAFWCNPISGHNTLYWYLQNLGQGPELLIRYENEEAVDDSQLPKDRFSAERLKGVDSTLKIQPAELGDSAVYLCASSLVLAGSGTGELFFGEGSRLTVL.

This clone has only a few counts. The chain employs TRBV2 and TRBJ1-2; a possible D gene is TRBD1 (6 bases). The CDR3 is made up of 16 amino acids. V was pared by 2 bases and J by 4 bases, with 17 bases between. From germline, CDR1 is SNHLY and CDR2 FYNNEI. The chain's CDR3 is CASSESIRTVGYGYTF. The CDR3, as DNA: TGTGCCAGCAGTGAATCAATCCGGACAGTCGGCTATGGCTACACCTTC. The whole variable domain, remainder taken from reference TRBV2 and TRBJ1-2, is EPEVTQTPSHQVTQMGQEVILRCVPISNHLYFYWYRQILGQKVEFLVSFYNNEISEKSEIFDDQFSVERPDGSNFTLKIRSTKLEDSAMYFCASSESIRTVGYGYTFGSGTRLTVV.